The clone carrying this T cell receptor beta chain was detected only once. Per the original data handling: Amplification of reference gene primers provided the estimated nucleated cell counts. Some clones are missing from TCRdb's copy, which holds only in-frame ones; the method was immunoSEQ multiplex PCR. V, J and clone size are those of that table, while D and trimming were read from the DNA. This sample has hundreds of thousands of clones, with roughly 90% found just once. The data originate from a study of blood T cell repertoires in COVID-19. Across the whole study: The origin of the acute and convalescent COVID-19 samples was the United States, Italy and Spain. Sample material is recorded as cDNA or gDNA derived from T cells, B-cell-depleted T cells, or PBMCs.

The germline gives CDR1 SNHLY, CDR2 FYNNEI. The CDR3 loop spans 15 amino acids. Trimming removed 5 bases at V and 5 bases at J, with 15 bases between. Material for sequencing was peripheral blood. This chain joins TRBV2 and TRBJ1-4; no clear D. The sequence came from a woman between 25 and 40 years old with active or convalescent COVID-19. CDR3 in DNA: TGTGCCAGCAGTAGCGACGGCGGGCAGAATGAAAAACTGTTTTTT. Residues: CASSSDGGQNEKLFF.